The clone carrying this T cell receptor beta chain was counted at least ten times. V lost 5 bases to trimming and J lost 7 bases, with 11 bases between them. The CDR3 contains 12 residues. Per the germline V gene, CDR1 is LGHDT and CDR2 is YNNKEL (reference sequence). The data originate from a study of human T cells and chemical hapten exposure. Time point specified: healthy volunteer bleed at 2 weeks. Researchers extracted total RNA from unfractionated whole blood. TCRdb re-derived calls from the RACE reads in MiXCR, one entry per CDR3 protein. Here the sample spans over 100,000 distinct CDR3 sequences, roughly 9% being singletons.

The receptor was derived from a male donor in good health. Some clones in this sample may be carry-over from other donors' samples. Sequences were obtained from whole blood. This chain uses TRBV3-1 with TRBJ1-2, with D possibly being TRBD1 (5 bases). CDR3 DNA sequence: TGTGCCAGCAGCATCGGGGGGGGTGGCTACACCTTC. Translating it yields CASSIGGGGYTF.